The rows below give T cell receptor beta chains drawn from one sample of a study of cytomegalovirus exposure and HLA in healthy donors. Here immunoSEQ multiplex PCR was the method, and the copy in TCRdb shows in-frame clones only, minus some. This table has approximately 90,000 clones, about 77% appearing once. Sequences were obtained from PBMCs. All receptors derive from a middle-aged man in good health and CMV-seronegative. CDR3s include the opening cysteine and the closing phenylalanine or tryptophan. Each record gives: J gene, V gene, clone size, D gene, CDR3 protein, CDR3 DNA. The D gene is left open where the match is weak. Rows give clone size only sometimes, using once, few, many, or a class for an expanded clone.

j_gene: TRBJ1-3; v_gene: TRBV5-4; abundance: NA; d_gene: NA; CDR3aa: CASSLEGQFRNTIYF; CDR3nt: TGTGCCAGCAGCTTGGAGGGGCAGTTTAGAAACACCATATATTTT
j_gene: TRBJ2-7; v_gene: TRBV5-1; abundance: NA; d_gene: NA; CDR3aa: CALYEQYF; CDR3nt: TGCGCCCTCTACGAGCAGTACTTC
j_gene: TRBJ2-7; v_gene: TRBV4-1; abundance: NA; d_gene: TRBD2; CDR3aa: CASSQAGLAGSYEQYF; CDR3nt: TGCGCCAGCAGCCAGGCGGGACTAGCGGGCTCCTACGAGCAGTACTTC
j_gene: TRBJ2-1; v_gene: TRBV5-8; abundance: once; d_gene: TRBD2; CDR3aa: CASSLAGLAGGMVYNEQFF; CDR3nt: TGTGCCAGCAGCTTGGCGGGGCTAGCGGGAGGGATGGTATACAATGAGCAGTTCTTC
j_gene: TRBJ2-5; v_gene: TRBV15; abundance: NA; d_gene: TRBD1; CDR3aa: CATSRGTGGEETKYF; CDR3nt: TGTGCCACCAGCAGAGGGACAGGGGGCGAAGAGACCAAGTACTTC
j_gene: TRBJ2-3; v_gene: TRBV2; abundance: once; d_gene: TRBD1; CDR3aa: CASSDIDRGLGDTQYF; CDR3nt: TGTGCCAGCAGCGATATTGACAGGGGGCTTGGAGATACGCAGTATTTT
j_gene: TRBJ2-1; v_gene: TRBV19; abundance: NA; d_gene: TRBD2; CDR3aa: CASSRTSGIRDEQFF; CDR3nt: TGTGCCAGTAGCCGGACTAGCGGTATACGGGATGAGCAGTTCTTC
j_gene: TRBJ2-5; v_gene: TRBV10-1; abundance: once; d_gene: NA; CDR3aa: CASSDSSRLQETQYF; CDR3nt: TGCGCCAGCAGTGACTCATCCAGGCTCCAAGAGACCCAGTACTTC
j_gene: TRBJ2-7; v_gene: TRBV6-6; abundance: NA; d_gene: NA; CDR3aa: CASRQGNYEQYF; CDR3nt: TGTGCCAGCAGGCAGGGGAACTACGAGCAGTACTTC
j_gene: TRBJ1-6; v_gene: TRBV19; abundance: once; d_gene: NA; CDR3aa: CASKGGSFNSPLHF; CDR3nt: TGTGCCAGTAAAGGTGGTAGCTTTAATTCACCCCTCCACTTT
j_gene: TRBJ1-1; v_gene: TRBV6-1; abundance: few; d_gene: NA; CDR3aa: CASGQTSEDTEAFF; CDR3nt: TGTGCCAGCGGTCAGACGTCGGAGGACACTGAAGCTTTCTTT
j_gene: TRBJ2-7; v_gene: TRBV11-2; abundance: NA; d_gene: NA; CDR3aa: CASGLRAEQYF; CDR3nt: TGTGCCAGCGGCTTGAGGGCCGAGCAGTACTTC
j_gene: TRBJ2-1; v_gene: TRBV7-8; abundance: NA; d_gene: TRBD2; CDR3aa: CASSLVTSGRNEQFF; CDR3nt: TGTGCCAGCAGCTTAGTCACTAGCGGGCGCAATGAGCAGTTCTTC
j_gene: TRBJ2-1; v_gene: TRBV9; abundance: few; d_gene: TRBD2; CDR3aa: CASSPLTSGVNEQFF; CDR3nt: TGTGCCAGCAGCCCCCTGACTAGCGGGGTAAATGAGCAGTTCTTC
j_gene: TRBJ1-3; v_gene: TRBV27; abundance: NA; d_gene: TRBD1; CDR3aa: CASSPGTASGNTIYF; CDR3nt: TGTGCCAGCAGTCCTGGGACAGCAAGCGGAAACACCATATATTTT
j_gene: TRBJ2-1; v_gene: TRBV19; abundance: NA; d_gene: TRBD2; CDR3aa: CASSKGASGINEQFF; CDR3nt: TGTGCCAGTAGTAAGGGGGCTAGCGGGATTAATGAGCAGTTCTTC
j_gene: TRBJ1-4; v_gene: TRBV5-1; abundance: once; d_gene: NA; CDR3aa: CASSSERGEKLFF; CDR3nt: TGCGCCAGCAGCTCGGAGAGAGGAGAAAAACTGTTTTTT
j_gene: TRBJ2-2; v_gene: TRBV14; abundance: NA; d_gene: TRBD2; CDR3aa: CASSRPRLAGWVGELFF; CDR3nt: TGTGCCAGCAGCCGACCCCGACTAGCGGGATGGGTCGGGGAGCTGTTTTTT
j_gene: TRBJ2-2; v_gene: TRBV2; abundance: NA; d_gene: TRBD1; CDR3aa: CASSQGRGTGELFF; CDR3nt: TGTGCCAGTTCACAGGGGAGAGGCACCGGGGAGCTGTTTTTT
j_gene: TRBJ1-1; v_gene: TRBV6-1; abundance: NA; d_gene: NA; CDR3aa: CASLGGANTEAFF; CDR3nt: TGTGCCAGCTTAGGGGGGGCCAACACTGAAGCTTTCTTT
j_gene: TRBJ2-1; v_gene: TRBV10-3; abundance: NA; d_gene: NA; CDR3aa: CAISVSSNEQFF; CDR3nt: TGTGCCATCAGTGTATCTAGCAATGAGCAGTTCTTC
j_gene: TRBJ1-1; v_gene: TRBV5-4; abundance: NA; d_gene: TRBD1; CDR3aa: CASSSGQGALAFF; CDR3nt: TGTGCCAGCAGCTCGGGACAGGGGGCGCTTGCTTTCTTT
j_gene: TRBJ2-3; v_gene: TRBV7-2; abundance: NA; d_gene: TRBD1; CDR3aa: CASRREQGAYTQYF; CDR3nt: TGTGCCAGCAGGAGAGAACAGGGGGCTTATACGCAGTATTTT
j_gene: TRBJ1-5; v_gene: TRBV2; abundance: NA; d_gene: NA; CDR3aa: CASSEARGQPQHF; CDR3nt: TGTGCCAGCAGTGAAGCCAGGGGACAGCCCCAGCATTTT